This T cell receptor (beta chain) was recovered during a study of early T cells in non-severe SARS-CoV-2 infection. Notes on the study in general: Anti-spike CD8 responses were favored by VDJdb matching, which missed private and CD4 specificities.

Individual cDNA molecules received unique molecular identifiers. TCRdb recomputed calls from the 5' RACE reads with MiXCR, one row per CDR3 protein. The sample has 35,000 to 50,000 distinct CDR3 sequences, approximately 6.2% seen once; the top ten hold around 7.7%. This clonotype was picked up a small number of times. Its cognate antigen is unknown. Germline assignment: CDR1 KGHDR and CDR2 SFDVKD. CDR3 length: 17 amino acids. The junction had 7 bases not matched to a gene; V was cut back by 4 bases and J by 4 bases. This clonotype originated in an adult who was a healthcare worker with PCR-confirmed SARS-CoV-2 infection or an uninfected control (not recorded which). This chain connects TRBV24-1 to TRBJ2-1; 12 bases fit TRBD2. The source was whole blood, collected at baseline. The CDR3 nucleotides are TGTGCCACCAGTGACCCCCTACTAGCGGGGGGATACAATGAGCAGTTCTTC. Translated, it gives CATSDPLLAGGYNEQFF.